A selection of T cell receptor beta chains follows, all from one sample in a study of read filtering for tumor transcriptome and immune sequencing. From the reads, TCRdb called clonotypes with MiXCR, one entry per CDR3 protein. The sample lists some 46,000 distinct CDR3 sequences, roughly a fifth occurring once. The sequencing sample was made of a population of CD138-negative cells sorted from bone marrow. The receptors were gathered from a donor at least 40 years old with multiple myeloma. The CDR3 runs from the conserved cysteine through the conserved F or W. Each record gives: V gene, D gene, clone size, J gene, CDR3 DNA, CDR3 protein. D genes are given only for firm matches. Clone sizes are given selectively: once, few, many, or a class where the clone is expanded.

>TRBV2|.|once|TRBJ1-3
TGTGCCAGCAGTGAAGCAGGCCCGGGGGGGCCCTCTGGAAACACCATATATTTT
CASSEAGPGGPSGNTIYF
>TRBV6-2/TRBV6-3|.|few|TRBJ2-3
TGTGCCAGCAGTTACGACCCAGGGAGCGGAGGTAGCACAGATACGCAGTATTTT
CASSYDPGSGGSTDTQYF
>TRBV2|.|.|TRBJ1-5
TGTGCCAGCAGGGGGGCGGACGGGGATAATCAGCCCCAGCATTTT
CASRGADGDNQPQHF
>TRBV18|.|many|TRBJ2-7
TGTGCCAGCTCACCGGGCAGTTACTCCTACGAGCAGTACTTC
CASSPGSYSYEQYF
>TRBV19|TRBD1|many|TRBJ2-1
TGTGCCAGTAGTATCCACGGACAGGGGTCCTACAATGAGCAGTTCTTC
CASSIHGQGSYNEQFF
>TRBV12-5|.|many|TRBJ2-3
TGTGCTAGTGCGGCAGACACAGATACGCAGTATTTT
CASAADTDTQYF
>TRBV24-1|.|.|TRBJ2-2
TGTGCCACCACCGGACAGACTTCGAACACCGGGGAGCTGTTTTTT
CATTGQTSNTGELFF
>TRBV4-2|.|.|TRBJ1-1
TGTGCCAGCAGTCCGGGGCAGGGCAACACTGAAGCTTTCTTT
CASSPGQGNTEAFF
>TRBV21-1|.|many|TRBJ2-1
TGTGCCAGCAGCACAAGACCGGGGCCCCGGGACAATGAGCAGTTCTTC
CASSTRPGPRDNEQFF
>TRBV10-3|.|many|TRBJ1-2
TGTGCCATCAGTGAGAACAACAGGGATAACTATGGCTACACCTTC
CAISENNRDNYGYTF
>TRBV28|TRBD2|.|TRBJ2-1
TGTGCCAGCAGTTTAGGGGCAGCTAGCGGGAGGCGGGGGCAGATCTTC
CASSLGAASGRRGQIF
>TRBV23-1|.|.|TRBJ2-4
TGCGCCAGCAGTCAACTTCGGGCTTGGGCCAAAAACATTCAGTACTTC
CASSQLRAWAKNIQYF
>TRBV11-3|.|many|TRBJ1-1
TGTGCCAGCAGCTTATCCGGGTTTAACACTGAAGCTTTCTTT
CASSLSGFNTEAFF
>TRBV7-2|.|many|TRBJ2-5
TGTGCCAGCAGCTTCTCCGGGGAAGAGACCCAGTACTTC
CASSFSGEETQYF
>TRBV20-1|TRBD2|many|TRBJ2-1
TGCAGTGCTGCCAAAGAGTTACTAGCGGGAGAGCAGTTCTTC
CSAAKELLAGEQFF
>TRBV6-1|TRBD2|many|TRBJ2-1
TGTGCCAGCAGTGAACTAGCGGGTAGGAGTGATGAGCAGTTCTTC
CASSELAGRSDEQFF
>TRBV4-3|.|.|TRBJ2-7
TGCGCCAGCAGCCAAGTAGCCAGCTCCTACGAGCAGTACTTC
CASSQVASSYEQYF
>TRBV12-3/TRBV12-4|.|many|TRBJ2-1
TGTGCCAGCAGCTCAGCCGGCGAGCAGTTCTTC
CASSSAGEQFF
>TRBV6-5|.|many|TRBJ1-1
TGTGCCAGCAGTTACTTCGGCCAGACGAACACTGAAGCTTTCTTT
CASSYFGQTNTEAFF
>TRBV4-2|.|many|TRBJ2-2
TGTGCCAGCAGCCAAGATTCTCACCCGAACACCGGGGAGCTGTTTTTT
CASSQDSHPNTGELFF
>TRBV19|.|many|TRBJ1-5
TGTGCCAGTAGCCCGGGACAACGATTCTATAGCAATCAGCCCCAGCATTTT
CASSPGQRFYSNQPQHF
>TRBV29-1|TRBD1|many|TRBJ2-7
TGCAGCGTCTCCCGACAGGGGGCCTACGAGCAGTACTTC
CSVSRQGAYEQYF
>TRBV28|.|many|TRBJ2-2
TGTGCCAGCAGCAACGCGCCCAGGGGCACCGGGGAGCTGTTTTTT
CASSNAPRGTGELFF
>TRBV3-1|.|many|TRBJ2-1
TGTGCCAGCAGCCAAGGACAGTTCGCCTACAATGAGCAGTTCTTC
CASSQGQFAYNEQFF
>TRBV12-5|TRBD2|many|TRBJ2-1
TGTGCTAGTGGTTCACAATCCAAGGCGGGGGGCCCCTACAATGAGCAGTTCTTC
CASGSQSKAGGPYNEQFF
>TRBV6-5|.|many|TRBJ1-1
TGTGCCAGCAGTTACCAGGTGAACACTGAAGCTTTCTTT
CASSYQVNTEAFF
>TRBV11-3|TRBD2|medium-sized|TRBJ2-1
TGTGCCAGCAGCCCCGGGGGGGAGGGTCGGAATGAGCAGTTCTTC
CASSPGGEGRNEQFF
>TRBV7-2|.|medium-sized|TRBJ2-1
TGTGCCAGCAGCTCCCAGGGGTCCAACAATGAGCAGTTCTTC
CASSSQGSNNEQFF
>TRBV7-9|TRBD2|many|TRBJ2-5
TGTGCCAGCAGCCCCGCGGGGGGGTCCCAGTACTTC
CASSPAGGSQYF
>TRBV6-2/TRBV6-3|.|many|TRBJ1-5
TGTGCCAGCAGTTACTCCCCCCGGATTGGCAATCAGCCCCAGCATTTT
CASSYSPRIGNQPQHF
>TRBV10-3|TRBD1|few|TRBJ1-1
TGTGCCATCAGTCAGACAGGGCATGAAGCTTTCTTT
CAISQTGHEAFF